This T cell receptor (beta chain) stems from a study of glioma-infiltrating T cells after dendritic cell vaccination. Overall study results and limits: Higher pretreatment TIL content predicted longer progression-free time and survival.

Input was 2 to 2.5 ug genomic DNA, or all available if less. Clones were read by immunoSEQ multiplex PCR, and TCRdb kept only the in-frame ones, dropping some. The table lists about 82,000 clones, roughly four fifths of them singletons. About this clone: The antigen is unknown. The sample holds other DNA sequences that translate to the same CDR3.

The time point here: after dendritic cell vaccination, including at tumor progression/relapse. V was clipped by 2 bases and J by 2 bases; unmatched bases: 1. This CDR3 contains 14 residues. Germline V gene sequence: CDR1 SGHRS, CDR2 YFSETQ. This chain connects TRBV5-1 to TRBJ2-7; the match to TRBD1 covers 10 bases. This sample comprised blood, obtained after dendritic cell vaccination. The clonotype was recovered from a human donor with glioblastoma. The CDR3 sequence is CASSLGQGAYEQYF. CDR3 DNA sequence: TGCGCCAGCAGCTTAGGACAGGGGGCCTACGAGCAGTACTTC.